A single sample gave rise to the 19 T cell receptor beta chains below, sequenced in a study of blood T cell repertoires in COVID-19. Assay used: immunoSEQ multiplex PCR; TCRdb lists only in-frame clones, some missing. The table includes about 110,000 clones, 70% to 80% detected once. Sample: peripheral blood. These receptors all come from a man between 65 and 79 years old with active or convalescent COVID-19.

V gene TRBV19 combines with J gene TRBJ2-2; D may be TRBD2 (6 bases). The CDR3 is 16 residues long. V was trimmed by 6 bases and J by 4 bases, leaving 18 bases between them. Germline CDR1 and CDR2: LNHDA and SQIVND (reference sequence). This CDR3 is CASSPGPLRGTGELFF. CDR3 coding DNA: TGTGCCAGTAGCCCAGGACCCCTGCGGGGCACCGGGGAGCTGTTTTTT.

This sequence joins TRBV30 and TRBJ2-1, with D unresolved. The germline V and J ends were trimmed by 2 bases and 7 bases, with 6 bases remaining between them. The CDR3 sequence is 11 residues long. Germline CDR1 GTSNPN, CDR2 SVGIG (reference sequence). Here the CDR3 DNA reads TGTGCCTGGAGTTCCGGGAATGAGCAGTTCTTC. This sequence encodes CAWSSGNEQFF.

The chain carries TRBV7-3 and TRBJ2-1; 13 bases fit TRBD2. This CDR3 is 15 amino acids long. The V and J ends lost 5 bases and 6 bases, in that order; junction bases with no gene match: 4. Germline V gene data show CDR1 as SGHTA and CDR2 as FQGTGA. The CDR3 is CASSATSGGANEQFF. The CDR3 DNA follows: TGTGCCAGCAGCGCAACTAGCGGGGGGGCCAATGAGCAGTTCTTC.

The J gene is TRBJ1-1, the V gene TRBV27, with 7 bases identical to TRBD1. The trim removed 2 bases at V and 5 bases at J, leaving 2 bases unmatched. Germline assignment: CDR1 MNHEY and CDR2 SMNVEV (reference sequence). The CDR3 covers 13 residues. The CDR3 sequence: CASSLPGGTEAFF. The CDR3 DNA is TGTGCCAGCAGTTTACCAGGGGGGACTGAAGCTTTCTTT.

This chain links TRBV7-2 with TRBJ2-7; D call uncertain. This CDR3 is 14 amino acids long. Trimming stripped 1 base from V and 2 bases from J, with 9 bases between. In germline, CDR1 is SGHTA, CDR2 FQGNSA. The CDR3 DNA reads as TGTGCCAGCAGCTTAGAGCCAGGCACCTACGAGCAGTACTTC. It codes for CASSLEPGTYEQYF.

The J gene is TRBJ2-7, the V gene TRBV3-1 (or the pseudogene TRBV3-2); D uncertain. Germline V lookup: CDR1 LGHDT, CDR2 YNNKEL (reference sequence). V lost 0 bases and J 3 bases, leaving 12 bases between the germline ends. CDR3 length: 15 residues. DNA of the CDR3: TGTGCCAGCAGCCAAGATGCACAGCTTCACTACGAGCAGTACTTC. Its protein product is CASSQDAQLHYEQYF.

The rearrangement uses TRBV28 and TRBJ2-1; 9 nucleotides line up with TRBD2. This CDR3 has 16 amino acids. Germline V CDR1 and CDR2: MDHEN, SYDVKM. V was pared by 4 bases and J by 0 bases, with 4 bases of the junction left unmatched. CDR3 in DNA: TGTGCCAGCAGTTCGAGCGGGAGGAGCTCCTACAATGAGCAGTTCTTC. It codes for CASSSSGRSSYNEQFF.

J is TRBJ1-2 and V is TRBV28, with 7 nucleotides matching TRBD1. Unmatched junction bases numbered 8, after V lost 4 bases and J lost 0 bases. Germline V gene lookup returns CDR1 MDHEN and CDR2 SYDVKM. The CDR3 contains 16 residues. This CDR3 reads CASSYYTGTANYGYTF. For the CDR3, the DNA is TGTGCCAGCAGTTATTACACCGGGACAGCTAACTATGGCTACACCTTC.

This clone is judged medium-sized. This chain uses TRBV7-8 with TRBJ2-2; no firm D call. Per the germline V gene, CDR1 is SGHVS and CDR2 is FQNEAQ. Between the trimmed V and J ends, which lost 2 bases and 6 bases, there was a span of 10 bases. This CDR3 region has 14 residues. CDR3 protein: CASSLPDFAGELFF. The CDR3 nucleotides read TGTGCCAGCAGCTTACCCGACTTCGCCGGGGAGCTGTTTTTT.

The J gene is TRBJ2-1, the V gene TRBV3-1 (or the pseudogene TRBV3-2); 8 bases map to TRBD2. The germline V gene encodes CDR1 LGHDT and CDR2 YNNKEL (reference sequence). CDR3 size: 15 residues. V trimming: 4 bases; J trimming: 5 bases; junction bases outside the gene matches: 7. Written as DNA, the CDR3 is TGTGCCAGCAGCCTGAGCGGGAGACCCAACAATGAGCAGTTCTTC. This translates into CASSLSGRPNNEQFF.

This clone was seen only once. The chain recombines TRBV5-1 with TRBJ1-1, with 7 bases matching TRBD1. The length of the CDR3 is 15 residues. V shed 0 bases, J shed 4 bases, and the junction held 6 bases outside the gene matches. Germline assignment: CDR1 SGHRS and CDR2 YFSETQ. Here the CDR3 DNA reads TGCGCCAGCAGCTTGGGACAGGGATACGGCACTGAAGCTTTCTTT. Protein product: CASSLGQGYGTEAFF.

The CDR3 nucleotides read TGTGCCATCAGTCCGGGACAGCGTTCCTACGAGCAGTACTTC. This gives the protein CAISPGQRSYEQYF. The V gene is TRBV10-3, the J gene TRBJ2-7; TRBD1 aligns across 7 bases. Germline loops: CDR1 ENHRY, CDR2 SYGVKD. The CDR3 length is 14 residues. V lost 5 bases, J lost 1 base, and 5 bases stayed unmatched.

The V call is TRBV6-1, the J call TRBJ2-5, with 8 nucleotides matching TRBD1. Germline V gene data show CDR1 as MNHNS and CDR2 as SASEGT. With 0 bases clipped from V and 4 bases from J, the junction kept 4 bases outside the gene matches. This CDR3 is built from 15 residues. The chain's CDR3 is CASSEASGGSETQYF. Written as DNA, the CDR3 is TGTGCCAGCAGTGAAGCGTCAGGGGGCTCAGAGACCCAGTACTTC.

This chain joins TRBV5-6 and TRBJ1-4, with a possible D match to TRBD1 (6 bases). V lost 2 bases, J lost 0 bases, and 14 bases lay in between. Germline V gene lookup returns CDR1 SGHDT and CDR2 YYEEEE. This CDR3 has 17 amino acids. CDR3 coding DNA: TGTGCCAGCAGCTTATACAGGGTTCGGACAACTAATGAAAAACTGTTTTTT. It is translated as CASSLYRVRTTNEKLFF.

This clone was recorded a few times. The chain joins TRBV19 to TRBJ1-1; 9 bases are shared with TRBD1. This CDR3 spans 16 amino acids. Looked up from germline, CDR1 is LNHDA and CDR2 is SQIVND (reference sequence). The V and J ends lost 9 bases and 2 bases, in that order; junction bases with no gene match: 13. This CDR3 reads CASLIYRDRANTEAFF. The CDR3 DNA sequence: TGTGCCAGCTTAATTTACCGGGACAGGGCCAACACTGAAGCTTTCTTT.

The chain links TRBV9 to TRBJ2-3; possible D gene TRBD1, 6 bases. V lost 0 bases and J 3 bases, leaving 11 bases between the germline ends. Germline V gene sequence: CDR1 SGDLS, CDR2 YYNGEE. The CDR3 contains 15 residues. The CDR3 nucleotides read TGTGCCAGCAGCGTAGGAGACCAGGGGACAGATACGCAGTATTTT. It codes for CASSVGDQGTDTQYF.

The chain carries TRBV13 and TRBJ2-2; D is unclear. This CDR3 region has 14 residues. The V end lost 4 bases, the J end lost 4 bases, and 10 bases lay between the germline ends. CDR1 is PRHDT, CDR2 FYEKMQ, per germline (reference sequence). The DNA for the CDR3 is TGTGCCAGCAGCTCATTTACAGTCACCGGGGAGCTGTTTTTT. Translation gives CASSSFTVTGELFF.

The rearrangement links TRBV30 to TRBJ1-2, with 7 bases aligning to TRBD1. Germline-derived CDR1 and CDR2 are GTSNPN and SVGIG (reference sequence). The CDR3 totals 13 residues. The junction had 11 bases not matched to a gene; V was cut back by 5 bases and J by 8 bases. The CDR3 sequence is CAWVDRTLSGYTF. CDR3 sequence (DNA): TGTGCCTGGGTGGACAGGACCCTAAGCGGCTACACCTTC.

The chain is built from TRBV28 and TRBJ2-3; 10 bases fit TRBD2. The CDR3 extends over 17 amino acids. From germline, CDR1 is MDHEN and CDR2 SYDVKM. The J segment lost 4 bases and the V segment lost 2 bases, leaving 9 bases of the junction unmatched. The CDR3 spells CASSLRRSSGSADTQYF. As DNA, the CDR3 is TGTGCCAGCAGTTTACGCCGATCTAGCGGGAGTGCAGATACGCAGTATTTT.